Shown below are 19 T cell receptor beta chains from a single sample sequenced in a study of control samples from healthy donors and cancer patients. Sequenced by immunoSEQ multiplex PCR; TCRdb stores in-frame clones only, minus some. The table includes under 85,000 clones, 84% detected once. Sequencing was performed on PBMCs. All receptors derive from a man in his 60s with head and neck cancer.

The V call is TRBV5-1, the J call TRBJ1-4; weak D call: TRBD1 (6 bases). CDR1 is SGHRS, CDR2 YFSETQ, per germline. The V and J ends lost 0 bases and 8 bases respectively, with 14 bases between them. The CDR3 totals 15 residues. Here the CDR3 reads CASSLGQTGLEKLFF. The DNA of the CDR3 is TGCGCCAGCAGCTTGGGGCAGACAGGACTGGAAAAACTGTTTTTT.

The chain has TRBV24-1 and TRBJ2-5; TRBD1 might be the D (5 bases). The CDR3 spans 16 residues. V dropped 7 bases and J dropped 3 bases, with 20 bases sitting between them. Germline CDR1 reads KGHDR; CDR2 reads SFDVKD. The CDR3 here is CATSLGGRVSEETQYF. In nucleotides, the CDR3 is TGTGCCACCAGCCTCGGTGGCAGGGTTAGTGAAGAGACCCAGTACTTC.

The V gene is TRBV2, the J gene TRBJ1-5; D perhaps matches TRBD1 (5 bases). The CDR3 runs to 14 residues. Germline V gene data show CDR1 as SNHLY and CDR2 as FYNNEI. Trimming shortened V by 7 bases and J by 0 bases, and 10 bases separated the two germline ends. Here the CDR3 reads CASTGTSSNQPQHF. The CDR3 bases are TGTGCCAGCACTGGGACCTCTAGCAATCAGCCCCAGCATTTT.

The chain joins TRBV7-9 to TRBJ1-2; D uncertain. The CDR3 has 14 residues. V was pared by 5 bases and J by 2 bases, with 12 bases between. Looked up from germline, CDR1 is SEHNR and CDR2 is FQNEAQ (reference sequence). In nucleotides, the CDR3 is TGTGCCAGCAGCACGAGAGGTTCGAACTATGGCTACACCTTC. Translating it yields CASSTRGSNYGYTF.

CDR3 DNA sequence: TGTGCCTGGAGTTATGCTTCCGCCTACAATGAGCAGTTCTTC. Translation gives CAWSYASAYNEQFF. This chain connects TRBV30 to TRBJ2-1, with D uncertain. The length of the CDR3 is 14 residues. Germline V gene lookup returns CDR1 GTSNPN and CDR2 SVGIG (reference sequence). The V end was cut by 2 bases, the J end by 2 bases, with 10 bases between.

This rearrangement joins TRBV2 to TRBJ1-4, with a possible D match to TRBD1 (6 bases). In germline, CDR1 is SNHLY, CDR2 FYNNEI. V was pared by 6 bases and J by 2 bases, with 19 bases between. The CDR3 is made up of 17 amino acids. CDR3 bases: TGTGCCAGCAGGGACCGCCCCACAGGGCGTACTAATGAAAAACTGTTTTTT. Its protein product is CASRDRPTGRTNEKLFF.

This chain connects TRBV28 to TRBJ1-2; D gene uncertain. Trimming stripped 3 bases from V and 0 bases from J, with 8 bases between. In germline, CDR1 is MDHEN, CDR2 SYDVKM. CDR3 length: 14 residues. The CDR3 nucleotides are TGTGCCAGCAGTTTCGCCGCATCTAACTATGGCTACACCTTC. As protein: CASSFAASNYGYTF.

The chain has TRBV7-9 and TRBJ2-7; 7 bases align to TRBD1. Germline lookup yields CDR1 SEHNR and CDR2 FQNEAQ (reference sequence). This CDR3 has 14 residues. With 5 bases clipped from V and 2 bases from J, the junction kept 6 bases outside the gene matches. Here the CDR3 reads CASSEGAGPYEQYF. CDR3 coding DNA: TGTGCCAGCAGCGAGGGGGCAGGACCCTACGAGCAGTACTTC.

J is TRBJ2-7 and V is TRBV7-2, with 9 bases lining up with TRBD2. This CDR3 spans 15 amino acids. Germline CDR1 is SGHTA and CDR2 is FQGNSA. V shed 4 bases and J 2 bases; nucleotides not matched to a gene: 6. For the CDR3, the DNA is TGTGCCAGCAGCTCAAGTAGCGGGAGTGCCTACGAGCAGTACTTC. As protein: CASSSSSGSAYEQYF.

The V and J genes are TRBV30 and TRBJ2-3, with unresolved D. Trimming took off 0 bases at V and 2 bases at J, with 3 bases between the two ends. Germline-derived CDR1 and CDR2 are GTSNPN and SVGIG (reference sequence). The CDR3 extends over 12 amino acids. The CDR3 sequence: CAWSVNTDTQYF. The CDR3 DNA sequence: TGTGCCTGGAGTGTAAACACAGATACGCAGTATTTT.

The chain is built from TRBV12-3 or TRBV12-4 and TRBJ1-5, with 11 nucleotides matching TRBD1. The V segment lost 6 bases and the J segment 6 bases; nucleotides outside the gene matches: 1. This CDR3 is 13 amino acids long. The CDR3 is CASSGTGGQPQHF. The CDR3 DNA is TGTGCCAGCAGCGGGACAGGGGGTCAGCCCCAGCATTTT.

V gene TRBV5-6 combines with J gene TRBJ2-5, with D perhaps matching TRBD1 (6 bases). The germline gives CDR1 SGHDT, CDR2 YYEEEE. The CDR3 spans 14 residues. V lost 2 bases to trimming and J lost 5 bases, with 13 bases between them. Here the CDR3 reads CASSLLQGSETQYF. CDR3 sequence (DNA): TGTGCCAGCAGCTTATTACAGGGTTCGGAGACCCAGTACTTC. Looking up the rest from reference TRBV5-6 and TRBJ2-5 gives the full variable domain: DAGVTQSPTHLIKTRGQQVTLRCSPKSGHDTVSWYQQALGQGPQFIFQYYEEEERQRGNFPDRFSGHQFPNYSSELNVNALLLGDSALYLCASSLLQGSETQYFGPGTRLLVL.

The CDR3 bases are TGTGCCAGCTCACCGGAGAATACGCAGTATTTT. Its translation: CASSPENTQYF. J is TRBJ2-3 and V is TRBV18; no clear D. The CDR3 is made up of 11 amino acids. Trimming stripped 3 bases from V and 7 bases from J, with 5 bases between. Per germline, CDR1 KGHSH and CDR2 LQKENI.

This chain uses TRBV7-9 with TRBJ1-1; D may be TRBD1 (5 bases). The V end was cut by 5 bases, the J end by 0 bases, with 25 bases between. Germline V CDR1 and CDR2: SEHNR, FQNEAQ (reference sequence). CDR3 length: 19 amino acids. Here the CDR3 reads CASSPPAGTAIRMNTEAFF. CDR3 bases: TGTGCCAGCAGCCCACCCGCGGGGACGGCCATAAGGATGAACACTGAAGCTTTCTTT.

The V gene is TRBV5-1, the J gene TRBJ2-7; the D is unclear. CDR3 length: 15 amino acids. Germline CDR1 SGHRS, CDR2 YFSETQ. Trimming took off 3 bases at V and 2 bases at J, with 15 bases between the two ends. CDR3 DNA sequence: TGCGCCAGCAGCTCCGAGGTGGGAACGGCCTACGAGCAGTACTTC. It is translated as CASSSEVGTAYEQYF.

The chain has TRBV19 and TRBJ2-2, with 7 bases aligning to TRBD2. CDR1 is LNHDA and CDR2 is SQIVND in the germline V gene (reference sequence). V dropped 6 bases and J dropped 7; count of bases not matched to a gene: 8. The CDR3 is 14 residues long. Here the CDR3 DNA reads TGTGCCAGTAGACGGCGGGAGCGCCACGGGGAGCTGTTTTTT. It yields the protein CASRRRERHGELFF.

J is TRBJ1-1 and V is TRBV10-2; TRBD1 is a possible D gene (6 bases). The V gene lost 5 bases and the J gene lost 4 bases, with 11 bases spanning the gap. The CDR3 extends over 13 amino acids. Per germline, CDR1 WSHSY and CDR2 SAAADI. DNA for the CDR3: TGCGCCAGCAGTCAAGGGGGTGGCACTGAAGCTTTCTTT. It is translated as CASSQGGGTEAFF.

CDR3 coding DNA: TGTGCCAGCAGTGAAGCCGCGGGGGTGGCCTCCTCTTTCTACGAGCAGTACTTC. The encoded protein is CASSEAAGVASSFYEQYF. The chain uses TRBV6-1 and TRBJ2-7; 7 bases map to TRBD2. CDR1 is MNHNS, CDR2 SASEGT, per germline. The length of the CDR3 is 18 residues. The V gene end was trimmed by 0 bases and the J gene end by 3 bases; junction bases not matched to a gene: 14.

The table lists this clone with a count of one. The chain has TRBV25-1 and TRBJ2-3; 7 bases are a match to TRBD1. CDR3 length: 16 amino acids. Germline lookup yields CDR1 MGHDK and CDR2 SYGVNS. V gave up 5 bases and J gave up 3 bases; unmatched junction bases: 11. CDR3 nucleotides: TGTGCCAGCAGTCCAACAGGGACAGCGAATACAGATACGCAGTATTTT. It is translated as CASSPTGTANTDTQYF.